This is a list of T cell receptor beta chains from one sample in a study of identical twins. TCRdb processed the 5' RACE reads anew with MiXCR; each CDR3 protein has one entry. The repertoire holds approximately 500,000 distinct CDR3 sequences, with about 24% as singletons. This sample was shared with a second study, whose subject was T cells expressing NK-cell markers.

The sequencing sample was made of CD4+ T cells sorted from blood. These receptors came from a woman aged 18-29 years in good health. Each CDR3 is given with its conserved first and last residue. D genes are given only for firm matches. Where a row states a size, it is once, few, many or the class of an expanded clone; other rows omit it.

V: TRBV10-2; D: -; J: TRBJ2-2; size: -; DNA: TGCGCCAGCAGTGAGTCGACTCGTGGCGGGGAGCTGTTTTTT; CDR3: CASSESTRGGELFF
V: TRBV3-1; D: -; J: TRBJ1-3; size: few; DNA: TGTGCCAGCAGCCAAGGATCACGTTTGAGCTCTGGAAACACCATATATTTT; CDR3: CASSQGSRLSSGNTIYF
V: TRBV7-2; D: -; J: TRBJ2-7; size: -; DNA: TGTGCCAGCAGCTTAGAGATGGCGGGCACCTCCTACGAGCAGTACTTC; CDR3: CASSLEMAGTSYEQYF
V: TRBV20-1; D: TRBD1; J: TRBJ2-3; size: -; DNA: TGCAGTGGGATCCGGGACAGAAATTCAGATACGCAGTATTTT; CDR3: CSGIRDRNSDTQYF
V: TRBV16; D: -; J: TRBJ2-7; size: -; DNA: TGTGCCAGCAGCCCATTGGGTGGGAACTACGAGCAGTACTTC; CDR3: CASSPLGGNYEQYF
V: TRBV12-5; D: -; J: TRBJ2-7; size: -; DNA: TGTGCTAGTGGTTTTCGATCGGGGTCTTGGAAAATTTACGAGCAGTACTTC; CDR3: CASGFRSGSWKIYEQYF
V: TRBV10-3; D: -; J: TRBJ2-3; size: -; DNA: TGTGCCATCAGTGATGCTCCCAGGAGCGGGTATAAAGATACGCAGTATTTT; CDR3: CAISDAPRSGYKDTQYF
V: TRBV2; D: -; J: TRBJ1-5; size: many; DNA: TGTGCCAGCAGTGTAAGGGGACAGCCCCAGCATTTT; CDR3: CASSVRGQPQHF
V: TRBV3-1; D: -; J: TRBJ2-7; size: -; DNA: TGTGCCAGCAGCCAAAGGGCAATCTACGAGCAGTACTTC; CDR3: CASSQRAIYEQYF
V: TRBV6-5; D: -; J: TRBJ2-2; size: few; DNA: TGTGCCAGCAGTTACTTACCCGGGGGTTTCTCCGGGGAGCTGTTTTTT; CDR3: CASSYLPGGFSGELFF
V: TRBV6-1; D: -; J: TRBJ1-6; size: few; DNA: TGTGCCAGCACGTCGTCTTGGGGTCTGGATTCACCCCTCCACTTT; CDR3: CASTSSWGLDSPLHF
V: TRBV6-1; D: -; J: TRBJ2-2; size: few; DNA: TGTGCCAGCAGAAGGCAGTCCGGGCTGTTTTTT; CDR3: CASRRQSGLFF
V: TRBV20-1; D: TRBD1; J: TRBJ2-7; size: few; DNA: TGCAGTGCTAGACAGGGGGCCCGCTACGAGCAGTACTTC; CDR3: CSARQGARYEQYF
V: TRBV10-3; D: -; J: TRBJ2-1; size: few; DNA: TGTGCCATCATGGGGTTAGGGGAAGGGCACAATGAGCAGTTCTTC; CDR3: CAIMGLGEGHNEQFF
V: TRBV20-1; D: TRBD2; J: TRBJ2-1; size: -; DNA: TGCAGTGCTCCTCCTAGCGGGAGGGCCGAATTGTTGTTCTTC; CDR3: CSAPPSGRAELLFF
V: TRBV20-1; D: TRBD2; J: TRBJ2-5; size: -; DNA: TGCAGTGCTAGAGCTCGACTAGCGGGGGATCAAGAGACCCAGTACTTC; CDR3: CSARARLAGDQETQYF
V: TRBV12-3/TRBV12-4; D: TRBD1; J: TRBJ2-3; size: -; DNA: TGTGCCAGCAGTTTCGGACAGGGGCGTACAGATACGCAGTATTTT; CDR3: CASSFGQGRTDTQYF
V: TRBV27; D: -; J: TRBJ1-1; size: few; DNA: TGTGCCAGCAGGGTCATGAACACTGAAGCTTTCTTT; CDR3: CASRVMNTEAFF
V: TRBV29-1; D: -; J: TRBJ2-2; size: few; DNA: TGCAGCGTTGGTCAGGGGGAGCTGTTTTTT; CDR3: CSVGQGELFF
V: TRBV5-1; D: TRBD2; J: TRBJ2-1; size: -; DNA: TGCGCCAGCAGCTCAGTAGCGGGGGGGCCGGGTGAGCAGTTCTTC; CDR3: CASSSVAGGPGEQFF
V: TRBV9; D: -; J: TRBJ1-2; size: -; DNA: TGTGCCAGCAGCTATGAGACAGGAGTCTATGGCTACACCTTC; CDR3: CASSYETGVYGYTF
V: TRBV5-1; D: -; J: TRBJ2-3; size: -; DNA: TGCGCCAGCAGCTCGGACGGGGCAGGCACGCAGTATTTT; CDR3: CASSSDGAGTQYF
V: TRBV10-3; D: -; J: TRBJ2-1; size: -; DNA: TGTGCCATCAGTGAGTTAGTTTACAATGAGCAGTTCTTC; CDR3: CAISELVYNEQFF
V: TRBV5-1; D: TRBD1; J: TRBJ1-1; size: few; DNA: TGCGCCAGCAGCTTCCGACAGGGGGTTGAAGCTTTCTTT; CDR3: CASSFRQGVEAFF
V: TRBV20-1; D: -; J: TRBJ1-5; size: -; DNA: TGCAGTGCTAGAGATACGGGTCAGCCCCAGCATTTT; CDR3: CSARDTGQPQHF
V: TRBV29-1; D: TRBD1; J: TRBJ2-7; size: -; DNA: TGCAGCGGTGGACAGGGAGTCTCCTACGAGCAGTACTTC; CDR3: CSGGQGVSYEQYF
V: TRBV5-6; D: -; J: TRBJ2-4; size: few; DNA: TGTGCCAGCAGCTTGGGGTCAGCCAAAAACATTCAGTACTTC; CDR3: CASSLGSAKNIQYF
V: TRBV5-1; D: TRBD2; J: TRBJ2-3; size: -; DNA: TGCGCCAGCGGCTTTAGCGGGAGGGCCCGCACAGATACGCAGTATTTT; CDR3: CASGFSGRARTDTQYF
V: TRBV12-3/TRBV12-4; D: -; J: TRBJ1-1; size: few; DNA: TGTGCCAGCAGACACACAGCGAACACTGAAGCTTTCTTT; CDR3: CASRHTANTEAFF
V: TRBV20-1; D: TRBD2; J: TRBJ2-1; size: -; DNA: TGCAGTGCCCCGAGCGGGGTCTCCTACAATGAGCAGTTCTTC; CDR3: CSAPSGVSYNEQFF
V: TRBV5-4; D: -; J: TRBJ1-4; size: -; DNA: TGTGCCAGCAGCCGGTCGAGTGGGGCTAATGAAAAACTGTTTTTT; CDR3: CASSRSSGANEKLFF
V: TRBV5-1; D: TRBD1; J: TRBJ1-1; size: few; DNA: TGCGCCAGCAGCCAAGCCGACAGGGGATGGGCTTTCTTT; CDR3: CASSQADRGWAFF
V: TRBV3-1; D: TRBD2; J: TRBJ2-4; size: -; DNA: TGTGCCAGCAGCCAAGCAAGGCTAGCGGGGGAAAACATTCAGTACTTC; CDR3: CASSQARLAGENIQYF
V: TRBV25-1; D: -; J: TRBJ1-2; size: -; DNA: TGTGCCAGCAGCTTCAGGGGTGGGGCTAACTATGGCTACACCTTC; CDR3: CASSFRGGANYGYTF
V: TRBV11-2; D: -; J: TRBJ1-5; size: few; DNA: TGTGCCAGCAGCTCAGGAACAGGGCTCAATCAGCCCCAGCATTTT; CDR3: CASSSGTGLNQPQHF
V: TRBV20-1; D: -; J: TRBJ2-1; size: -; DNA: TGCAGTGCTCCAAAGAGGGGCAGCAATGAGCAGTTCTTC; CDR3: CSAPKRGSNEQFF
V: TRBV20-1; D: TRBD1; J: TRBJ2-5; size: few; DNA: TGCAGTGCTAGTCACACAGGGGGGGAGACCCAGTACTTC; CDR3: CSASHTGGETQYF
V: TRBV20-1; D: -; J: TRBJ2-2; size: few; DNA: TGCAGTGCTCGGAGAACGAACACCGGGGAGCTGTTTTTT; CDR3: CSARRTNTGELFF
V: TRBV5-1; D: TRBD1; J: TRBJ2-7; size: few; DNA: TGCGCCAGCAGCTACATTTACAGGGGGCCCAACGAGCAGTACTTC; CDR3: CASSYIYRGPNEQYF
V: TRBV5-6; D: -; J: TRBJ2-7; size: -; DNA: TGTGCCAGCAGCTTAACGGGGGCGGGAGAGCAGTACTTC; CDR3: CASSLTGAGEQYF